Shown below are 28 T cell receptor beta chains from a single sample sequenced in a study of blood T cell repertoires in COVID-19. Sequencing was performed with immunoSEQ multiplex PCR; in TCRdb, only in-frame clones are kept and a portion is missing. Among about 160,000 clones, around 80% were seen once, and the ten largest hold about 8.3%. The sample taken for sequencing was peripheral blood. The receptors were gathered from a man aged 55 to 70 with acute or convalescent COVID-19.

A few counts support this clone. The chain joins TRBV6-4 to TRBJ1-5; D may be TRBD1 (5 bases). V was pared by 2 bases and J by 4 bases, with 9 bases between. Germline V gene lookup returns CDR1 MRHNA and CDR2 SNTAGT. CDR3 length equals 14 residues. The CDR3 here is CASSDRGGNQPQHF. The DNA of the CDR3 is TGTGCCAGCAGTGACAGGGGAGGGAATCAGCCCCAGCATTTT.

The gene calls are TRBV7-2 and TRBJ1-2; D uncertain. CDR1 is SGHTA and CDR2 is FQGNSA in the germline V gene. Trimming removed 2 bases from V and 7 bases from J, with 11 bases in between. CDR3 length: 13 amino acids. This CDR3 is CASSLYVNIGYTF. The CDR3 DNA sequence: TGTGCCAGCAGCTTATATGTAAATATTGGCTACACCTTC.

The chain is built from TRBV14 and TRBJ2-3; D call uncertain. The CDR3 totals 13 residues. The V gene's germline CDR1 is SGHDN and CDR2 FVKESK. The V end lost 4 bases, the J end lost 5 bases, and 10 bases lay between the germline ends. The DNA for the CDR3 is TGTGCCAGCAGCCTAGTCCCCGGAGATACGCAGTATTTT. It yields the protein CASSLVPGDTQYF. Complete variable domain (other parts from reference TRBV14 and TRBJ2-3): EAGVTQFPSHSVIEKGQTVTLRCDPISGHDNLYWYRRVMGKEIKFLLHFVKESKQDESGMPNNRFLAERTGGTYSTLKVQPAELEDSGVYFCASSLVPGDTQYFGPGTRLTVL.

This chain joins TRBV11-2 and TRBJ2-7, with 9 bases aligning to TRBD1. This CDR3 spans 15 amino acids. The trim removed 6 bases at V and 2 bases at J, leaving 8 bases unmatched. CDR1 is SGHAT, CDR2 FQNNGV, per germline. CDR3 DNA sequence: TGTGCCAGCAGGGAAGGGACAGGGCTAGCCTACGAGCAGTACTTC. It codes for CASREGTGLAYEQYF.

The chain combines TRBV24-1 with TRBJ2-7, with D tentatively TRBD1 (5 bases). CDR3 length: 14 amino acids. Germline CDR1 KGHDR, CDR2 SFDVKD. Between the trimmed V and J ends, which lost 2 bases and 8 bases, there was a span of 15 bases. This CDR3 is CATSDSVGQSKQYF. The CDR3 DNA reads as TGTGCCACCAGTGATTCGGTCGGACAATCTAAGCAGTACTTC.

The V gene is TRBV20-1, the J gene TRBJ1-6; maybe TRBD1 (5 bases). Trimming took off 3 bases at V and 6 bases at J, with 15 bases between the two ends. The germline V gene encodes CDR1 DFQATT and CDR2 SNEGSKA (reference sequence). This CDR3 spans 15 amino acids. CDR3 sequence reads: CSASTIGAGNSPLHF. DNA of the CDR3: TGCAGTGCTAGTACAATTGGGGCAGGTAATTCACCCCTCCACTTT.

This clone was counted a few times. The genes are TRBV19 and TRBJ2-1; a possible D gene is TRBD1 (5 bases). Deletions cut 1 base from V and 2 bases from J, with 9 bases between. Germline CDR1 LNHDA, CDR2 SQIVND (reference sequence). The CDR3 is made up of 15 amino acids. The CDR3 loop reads CASSIGTSTYNEQFF. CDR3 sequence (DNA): TGTGCCAGTAGTATAGGGACATCGACCTACAATGAGCAGTTCTTC. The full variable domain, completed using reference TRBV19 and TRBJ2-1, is DGGITQSPKYLFRKEGQNVTLSCEQNLNHDAMYWYRQDPGQGLRLIYYSQIVNDFQKGDIAEGYSVSREKKESFPLTVTSAQKNPTAFYLCASSIGTSTYNEQFFGPGTRLTVL.

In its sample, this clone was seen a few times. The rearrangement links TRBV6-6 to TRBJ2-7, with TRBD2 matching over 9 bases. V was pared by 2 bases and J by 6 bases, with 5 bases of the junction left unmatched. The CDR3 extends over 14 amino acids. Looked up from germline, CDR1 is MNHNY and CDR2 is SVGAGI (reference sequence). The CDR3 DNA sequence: TGTGCCAGCAGTTACAGGGGACTAGCATTCGAGCAGTACTTC. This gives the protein CASSYRGLAFEQYF.

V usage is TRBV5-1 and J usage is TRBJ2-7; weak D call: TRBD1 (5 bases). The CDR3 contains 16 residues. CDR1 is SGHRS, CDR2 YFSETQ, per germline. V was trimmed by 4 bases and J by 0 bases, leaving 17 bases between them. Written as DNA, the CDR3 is TGCGCCAGCAGCCCGCCCCCCGGACACAGCTCCTACGAGCAGTACTTC. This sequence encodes CASSPPPGHSSYEQYF.

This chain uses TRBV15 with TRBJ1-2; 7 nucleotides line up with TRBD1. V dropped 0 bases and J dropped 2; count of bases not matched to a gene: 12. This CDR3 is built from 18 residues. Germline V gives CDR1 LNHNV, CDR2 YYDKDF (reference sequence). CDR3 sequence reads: CATSRDLGTEIINYGYTF. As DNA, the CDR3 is TGTGCCACCAGCAGAGATCTGGGGACAGAGATAATAAACTATGGCTACACCTTC.

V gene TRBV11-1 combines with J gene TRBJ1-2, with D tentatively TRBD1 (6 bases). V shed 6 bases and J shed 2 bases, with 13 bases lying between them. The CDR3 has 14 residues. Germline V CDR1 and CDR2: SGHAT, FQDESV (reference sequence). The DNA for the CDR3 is TGTGCCAGCAGTCCCTCAAGGGGGAACTATGGCTACACCTTC. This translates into CASSPSRGNYGYTF.

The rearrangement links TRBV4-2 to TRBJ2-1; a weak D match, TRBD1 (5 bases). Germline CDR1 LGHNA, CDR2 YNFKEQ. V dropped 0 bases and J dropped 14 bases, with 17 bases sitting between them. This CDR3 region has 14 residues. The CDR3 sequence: CASSQEARKGMEFF. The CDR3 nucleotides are TGTGCCAGCAGCCAAGAGGCTCGCAAGGGGATGGAGTTCTTC.

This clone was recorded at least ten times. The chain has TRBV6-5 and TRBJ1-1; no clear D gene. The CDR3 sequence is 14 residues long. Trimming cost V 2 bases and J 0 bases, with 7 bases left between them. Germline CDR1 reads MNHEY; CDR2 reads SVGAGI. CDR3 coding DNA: TGTGCCAGCAGTTACCAGATGATGAACACTGAAGCTTTCTTT. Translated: CASSYQMMNTEAFF.

In DNA form, the CDR3 reads TGCGCCAGCAGCCCGAACCTCGGACAGGGGGCAGGTGAAGCTTTCTTT. Encoded protein: CASSPNLGQGAGEAFF. The chain combines TRBV5-1 with TRBJ1-1, with TRBD1 identical over 11 bases. The junction had 12 bases not matched to a gene; V was cut back by 4 bases and J by 7 bases. The CDR3 length is 16 residues. From germline, CDR1 is SGHRS and CDR2 YFSETQ.

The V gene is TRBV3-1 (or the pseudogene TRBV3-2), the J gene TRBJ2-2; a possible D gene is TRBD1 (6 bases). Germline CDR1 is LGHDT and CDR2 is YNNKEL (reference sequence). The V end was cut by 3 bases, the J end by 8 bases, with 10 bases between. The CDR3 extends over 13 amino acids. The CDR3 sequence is CASSQQGLGELFF. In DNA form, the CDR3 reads TGTGCCAGCAGCCAGCAGGGGCTAGGGGAGCTGTTTTTT.

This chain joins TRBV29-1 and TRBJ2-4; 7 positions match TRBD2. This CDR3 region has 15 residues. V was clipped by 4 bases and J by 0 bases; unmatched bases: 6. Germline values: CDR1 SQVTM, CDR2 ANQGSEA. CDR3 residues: CSVVAGALAKNIQYF. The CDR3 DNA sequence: TGCAGCGTTGTAGCGGGCGCCCTAGCCAAAAACATTCAGTACTTC.

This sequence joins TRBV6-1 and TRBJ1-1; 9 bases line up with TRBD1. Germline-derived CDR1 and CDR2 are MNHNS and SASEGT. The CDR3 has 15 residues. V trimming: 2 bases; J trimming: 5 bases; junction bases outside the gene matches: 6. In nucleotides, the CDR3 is TGTGCCAGCAGTGAATTAGAGACAGGGGGGACTGAAGCTTTCTTT. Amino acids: CASSELETGGTEAFF.

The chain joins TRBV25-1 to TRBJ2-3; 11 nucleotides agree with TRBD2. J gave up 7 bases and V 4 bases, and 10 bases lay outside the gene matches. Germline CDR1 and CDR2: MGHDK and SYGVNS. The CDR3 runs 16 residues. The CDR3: CASSVLAGGTTYTQYF. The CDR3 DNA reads TGTGCCAGCAGTGTCCTAGCGGGAGGTACCACCTATACGCAGTATTTT.

CDR3 region: CASSPTGPRGEAFF. The DNA for the CDR3 is TGTGCCAGCAGTCCAACGGGCCCTCGGGGTGAAGCTTTCTTT. The chain recombines TRBV25-1 with TRBJ1-1; D remains unclear. The germline gives CDR1 MGHDK, CDR2 SYGVNS. Trimming cost V 5 bases and J 7 bases, with 17 bases left between them. The CDR3 extends over 14 amino acids.

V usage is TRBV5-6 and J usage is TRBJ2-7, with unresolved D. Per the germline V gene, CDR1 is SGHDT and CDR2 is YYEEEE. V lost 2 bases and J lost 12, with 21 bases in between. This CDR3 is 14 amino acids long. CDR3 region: CASSLTDPSTRSYF. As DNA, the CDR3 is TGTGCCAGCAGCTTAACAGACCCGTCGACAAGGTCGTACTTC.

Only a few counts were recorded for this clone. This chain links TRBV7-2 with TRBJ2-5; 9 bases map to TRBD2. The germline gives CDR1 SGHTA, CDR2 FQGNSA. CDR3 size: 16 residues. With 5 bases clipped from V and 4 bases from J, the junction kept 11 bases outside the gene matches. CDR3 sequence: CASSLLQAGGTETQYF. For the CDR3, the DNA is TGTGCCAGCAGCCTCCTTCAAGCGGGGGGCACAGAGACCCAGTACTTC.

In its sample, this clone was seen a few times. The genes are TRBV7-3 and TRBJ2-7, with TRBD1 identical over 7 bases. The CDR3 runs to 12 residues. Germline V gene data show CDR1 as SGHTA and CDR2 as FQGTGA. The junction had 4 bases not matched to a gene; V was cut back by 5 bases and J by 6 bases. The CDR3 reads CASSPGQCEQYF. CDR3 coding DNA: TGTGCCAGCAGCCCGGGACAGTGCGAGCAGTACTTC.

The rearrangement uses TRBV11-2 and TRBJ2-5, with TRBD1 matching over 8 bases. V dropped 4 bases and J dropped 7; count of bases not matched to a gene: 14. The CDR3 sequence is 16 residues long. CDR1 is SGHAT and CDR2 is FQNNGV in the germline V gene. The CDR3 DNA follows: TGTGCCAGCAGCTACCCCCGGGCAGGGGGCATGGTGACCCAGTACTTC. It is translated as CASSYPRAGGMVTQYF. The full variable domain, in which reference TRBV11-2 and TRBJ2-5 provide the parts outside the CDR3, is EAGVAQSPRYKIIEKRQSVAFWCNPISGHATLYWYQQILGQGPKLLIQFQNNGVVDDSQLPKDRFSAERLKGVDSTLKIQPAKLEDSAVYLCASSYPRAGGMVTQYFGPGTRLLVL.

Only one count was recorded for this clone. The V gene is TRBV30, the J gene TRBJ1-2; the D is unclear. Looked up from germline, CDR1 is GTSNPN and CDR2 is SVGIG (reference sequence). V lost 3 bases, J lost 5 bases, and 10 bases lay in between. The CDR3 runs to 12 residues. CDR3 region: CAWRRREYGYTF. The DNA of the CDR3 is TGTGCCTGGAGACGCCGAGAGTATGGCTACACCTTC.

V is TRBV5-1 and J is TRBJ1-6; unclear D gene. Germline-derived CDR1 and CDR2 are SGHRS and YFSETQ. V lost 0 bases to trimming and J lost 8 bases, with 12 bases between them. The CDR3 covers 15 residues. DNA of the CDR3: TGCGCCAGCAGCTTGGGGCACCTCGGGGATTCACCCCTCCACTTT. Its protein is CASSLGHLGDSPLHF.

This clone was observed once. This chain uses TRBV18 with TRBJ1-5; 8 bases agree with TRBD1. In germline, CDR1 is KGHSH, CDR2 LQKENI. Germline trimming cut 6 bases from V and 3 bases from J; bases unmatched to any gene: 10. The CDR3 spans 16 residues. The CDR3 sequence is CASSLTGTGTNQPQHF. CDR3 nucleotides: TGTGCCAGCTCCCTTACCGGGACAGGTACCAATCAGCCCCAGCATTTT.

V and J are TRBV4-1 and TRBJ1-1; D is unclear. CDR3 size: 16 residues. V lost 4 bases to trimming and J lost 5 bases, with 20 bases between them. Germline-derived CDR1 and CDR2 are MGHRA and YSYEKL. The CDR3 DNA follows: TGCGCCAGCAGCCGATCCCCGGGGAGTCTAGGGACTGAAGCTTTCTTT. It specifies CASSRSPGSLGTEAFF.

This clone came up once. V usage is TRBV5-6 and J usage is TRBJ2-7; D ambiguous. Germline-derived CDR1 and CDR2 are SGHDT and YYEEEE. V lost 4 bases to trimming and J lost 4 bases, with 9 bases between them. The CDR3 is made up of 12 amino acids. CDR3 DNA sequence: TGTGCCAGCAGCGACACATTATACGAGCAGTACTTC. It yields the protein CASSDTLYEQYF. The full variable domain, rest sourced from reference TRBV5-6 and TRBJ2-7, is DAGVTQSPTHLIKTRGQQVTLRCSPKSGHDTVSWYQQALGQGPQFIFQYYEEEERQRGNFPDRFSGHQFPNYSSELNVNALLLGDSALYLCASSDTLYEQYFGPGTRLTVT.